The table lists the clone carrying this T cell receptor (beta chain) with a few counts. V lost 1 base to trimming and J lost 3 bases; unmatched junction nucleotides: 5. The germline V gene has CDR1 SQVTM and CDR2 ANQGSEA. This CDR3 region has 14 residues. In TCRdb, the 5' RACE reads were re-called with MiXCR into one record per CDR3 protein. The table includes about 390,000 distinct CDR3 sequences, 7% to 9.5% detected once. The data belong to a study of identical twins. The chain recombines TRBV29-1 with TRBJ1-2; 7 nucleotides align to TRBD1. Sequenced material: naive T cells sorted from blood. The source of this sequence is a woman aged 45-65 years in good health. CDR3 coding DNA: TGCAGCGTTGAAGGGCAGGGGGGACACTATGGCTACACCTTC. The encoded protein is CSVEGQGGHYGYTF.